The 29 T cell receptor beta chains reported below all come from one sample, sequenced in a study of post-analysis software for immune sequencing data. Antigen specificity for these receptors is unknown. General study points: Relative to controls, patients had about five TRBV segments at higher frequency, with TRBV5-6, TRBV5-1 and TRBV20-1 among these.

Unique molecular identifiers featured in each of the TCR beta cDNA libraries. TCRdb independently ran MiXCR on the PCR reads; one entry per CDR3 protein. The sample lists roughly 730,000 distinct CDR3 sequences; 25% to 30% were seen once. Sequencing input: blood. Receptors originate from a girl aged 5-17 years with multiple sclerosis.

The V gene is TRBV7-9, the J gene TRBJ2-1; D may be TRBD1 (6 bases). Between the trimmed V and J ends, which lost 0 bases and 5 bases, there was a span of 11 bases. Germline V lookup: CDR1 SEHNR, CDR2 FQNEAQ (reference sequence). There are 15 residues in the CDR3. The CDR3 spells CASSLAGTRDNEQFF. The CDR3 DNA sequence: TGTGCCAGCAGCTTAGCCGGGACAAGAGACAATGAGCAGTTCTTC.

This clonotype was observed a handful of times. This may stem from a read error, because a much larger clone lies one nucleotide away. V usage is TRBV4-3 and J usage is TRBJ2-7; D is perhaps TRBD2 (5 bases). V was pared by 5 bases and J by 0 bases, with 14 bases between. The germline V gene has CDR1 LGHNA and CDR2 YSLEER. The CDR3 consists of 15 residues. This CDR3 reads CASSSQSGSSYEQYF. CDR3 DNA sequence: TGCGCCAGCAGCTCCCAGTCGGGGAGCTCCTACGAGCAGTACTTC.

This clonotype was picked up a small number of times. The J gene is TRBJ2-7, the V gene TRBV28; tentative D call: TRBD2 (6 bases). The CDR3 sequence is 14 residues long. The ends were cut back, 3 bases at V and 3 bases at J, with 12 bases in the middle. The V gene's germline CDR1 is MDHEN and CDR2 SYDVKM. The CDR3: CASSLIGGYYEQYF. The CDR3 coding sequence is TGTGCCAGCAGTTTGATCGGGGGATACTACGAGCAGTACTTC.

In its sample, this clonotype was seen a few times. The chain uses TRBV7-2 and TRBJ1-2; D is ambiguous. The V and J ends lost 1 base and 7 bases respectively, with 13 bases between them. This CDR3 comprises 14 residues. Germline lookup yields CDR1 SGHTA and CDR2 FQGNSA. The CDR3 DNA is TGTGCCAGCAGCTTAGTCGTCCATGAGGCTGGCTACACCTTC. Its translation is CASSLVVHEAGYTF.

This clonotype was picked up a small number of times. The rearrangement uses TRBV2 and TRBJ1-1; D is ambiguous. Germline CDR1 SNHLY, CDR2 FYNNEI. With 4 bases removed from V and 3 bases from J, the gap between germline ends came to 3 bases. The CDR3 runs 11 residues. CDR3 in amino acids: CASSVYTEAFF. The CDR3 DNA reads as TGTGCCAGCAGTGTTTACACTGAAGCTTTCTTT.

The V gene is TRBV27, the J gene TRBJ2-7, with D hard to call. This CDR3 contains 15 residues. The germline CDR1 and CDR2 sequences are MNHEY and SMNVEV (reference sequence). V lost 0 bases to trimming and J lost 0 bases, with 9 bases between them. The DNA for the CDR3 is TGTGCCAGCAGTTTATCTGCATACGACTCCTACGAGCAGTACTTC. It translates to CASSLSAYDSYEQYF.

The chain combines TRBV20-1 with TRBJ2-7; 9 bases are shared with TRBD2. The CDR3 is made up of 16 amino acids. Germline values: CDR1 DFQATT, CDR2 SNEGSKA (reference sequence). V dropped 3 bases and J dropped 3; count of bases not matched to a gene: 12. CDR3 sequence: CSASPRGRLAVYEQYF. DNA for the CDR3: TGCAGTGCTAGCCCCCGGGGGAGACTAGCGGTCTACGAGCAGTACTTC.

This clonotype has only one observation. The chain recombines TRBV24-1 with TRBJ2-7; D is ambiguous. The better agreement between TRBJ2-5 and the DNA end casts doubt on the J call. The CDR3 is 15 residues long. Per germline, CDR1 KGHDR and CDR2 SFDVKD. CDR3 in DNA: TGTGCCACCAGTGACCCTAACGACCTTATAGAGACCCAGTACTTC. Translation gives CATSDPNDLIETQYF.

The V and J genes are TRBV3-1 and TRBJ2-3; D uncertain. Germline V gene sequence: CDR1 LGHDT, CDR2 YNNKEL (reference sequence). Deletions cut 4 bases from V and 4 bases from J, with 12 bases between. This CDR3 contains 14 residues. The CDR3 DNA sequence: TGTGCCAGCAGCCTGACCGATGGCGCAGATACGCAGTATTTT. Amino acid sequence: CASSLTDGADTQYF.

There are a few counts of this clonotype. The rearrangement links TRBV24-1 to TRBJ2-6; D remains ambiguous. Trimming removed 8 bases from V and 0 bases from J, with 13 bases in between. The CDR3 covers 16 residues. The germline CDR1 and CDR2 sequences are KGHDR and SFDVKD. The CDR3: CATIGEFPSGANVLTF. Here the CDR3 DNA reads TGTGCCACCATTGGGGAATTCCCCTCTGGGGCCAACGTCCTGACTTTC.

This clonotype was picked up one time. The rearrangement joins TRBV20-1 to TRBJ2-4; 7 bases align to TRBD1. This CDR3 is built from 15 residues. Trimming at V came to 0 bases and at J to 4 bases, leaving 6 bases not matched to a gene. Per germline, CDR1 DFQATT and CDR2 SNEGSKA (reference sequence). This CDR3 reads CSARDRGQSKNIQYF. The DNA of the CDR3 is TGCAGTGCTAGAGATAGGGGACAGTCAAAAAACATTCAGTACTTC.

The CDR3 DNA reads as TGCAGTGCTATTGGGGTTTCAGAGACCCAGTACTTC. The encoded protein is CSAIGVSETQYF. The chain employs TRBV20-1 and TRBJ2-5; D gene unclear. Per the germline V gene, CDR1 is DFQATT and CDR2 is SNEGSKA (reference sequence). Trimming shortened V by 4 bases and J by 4 bases, and 10 bases separated the two germline ends. CDR3 size: 12 residues.

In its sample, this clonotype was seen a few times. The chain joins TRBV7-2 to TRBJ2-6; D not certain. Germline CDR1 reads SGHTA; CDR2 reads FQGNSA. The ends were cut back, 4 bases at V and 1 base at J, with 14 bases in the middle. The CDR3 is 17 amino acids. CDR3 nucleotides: TGTGCCAGCAGCTCGAGAGGTAGTGGTTCTGGGGCCAACGTCCTGACTTTC. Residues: CASSSRGSGSGANVLTF.

CDR3 sequence reads: CASSPPLARTQGAPGELFF. The CDR3 DNA sequence: TGTGCCAGCAGCCCACCGCTCGCCCGTACCCAGGGGGCGCCCGGGGAACTGTTTTTT. The chain employs TRBV12-3 or TRBV12-4 and TRBJ1-4; 8 positions match TRBD1. The CDR3 runs 19 residues. V trimming: 6 bases; J trimming: 12 bases; junction bases outside the gene matches: 27.

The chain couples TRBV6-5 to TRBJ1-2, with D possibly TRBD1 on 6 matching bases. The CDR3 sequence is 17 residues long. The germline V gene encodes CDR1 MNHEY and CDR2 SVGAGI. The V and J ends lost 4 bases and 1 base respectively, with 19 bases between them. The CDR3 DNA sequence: TGTGCCAGCAGTTCCGTCAGGGGCGAACGTTTTAACTATGGCTACACCTTC. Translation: CASSSVRGERFNYGYTF.

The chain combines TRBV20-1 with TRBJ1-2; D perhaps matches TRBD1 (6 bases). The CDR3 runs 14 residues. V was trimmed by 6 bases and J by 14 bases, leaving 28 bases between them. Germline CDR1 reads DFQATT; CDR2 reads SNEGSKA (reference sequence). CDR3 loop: CSASINRDTGIYTF. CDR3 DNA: TGCAGTGCGTCCATAAACCGGGACACTGGGATCTATACCTTC.

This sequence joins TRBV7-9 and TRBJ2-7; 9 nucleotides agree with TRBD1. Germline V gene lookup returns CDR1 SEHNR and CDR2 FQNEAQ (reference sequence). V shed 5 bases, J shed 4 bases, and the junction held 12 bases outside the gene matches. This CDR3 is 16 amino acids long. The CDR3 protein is CASSPPGGQGNYEQYF. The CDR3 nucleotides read TGTGCCAGCAGCCCCCCCGGGGGACAGGGCAATTACGAGCAGTACTTC.

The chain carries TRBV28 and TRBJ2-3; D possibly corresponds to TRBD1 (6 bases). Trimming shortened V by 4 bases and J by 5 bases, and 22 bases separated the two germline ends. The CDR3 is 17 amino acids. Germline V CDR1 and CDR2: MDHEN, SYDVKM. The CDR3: CASSSYRQAHDLDTQYF. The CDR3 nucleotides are TGTGCCAGCAGTTCATACCGACAGGCCCACGACCTAGATACGCAGTATTTT.

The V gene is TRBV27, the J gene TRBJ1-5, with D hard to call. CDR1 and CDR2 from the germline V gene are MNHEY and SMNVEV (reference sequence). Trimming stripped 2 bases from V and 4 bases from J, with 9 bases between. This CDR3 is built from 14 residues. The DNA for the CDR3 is TGTGCCAGCAGTTTAAGAGGCCCGAATCAGCCCCAGCATTTT. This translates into CASSLRGPNQPQHF.

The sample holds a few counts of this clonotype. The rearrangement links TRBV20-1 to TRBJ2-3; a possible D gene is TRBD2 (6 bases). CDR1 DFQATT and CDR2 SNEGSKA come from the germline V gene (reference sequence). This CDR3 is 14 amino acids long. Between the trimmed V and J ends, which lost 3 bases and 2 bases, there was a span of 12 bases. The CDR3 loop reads CSARPGVSTDTQYF. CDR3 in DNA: TGCAGTGCTAGGCCGGGGGTTTCCACAGATACGCAGTATTTT.

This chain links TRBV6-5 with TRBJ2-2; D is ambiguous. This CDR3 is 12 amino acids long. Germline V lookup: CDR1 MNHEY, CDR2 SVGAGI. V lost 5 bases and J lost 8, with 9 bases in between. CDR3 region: CASSAPLGELFF. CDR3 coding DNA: TGTGCCAGCAGTGCCCCCCTAGGGGAGCTGTTTTTT.

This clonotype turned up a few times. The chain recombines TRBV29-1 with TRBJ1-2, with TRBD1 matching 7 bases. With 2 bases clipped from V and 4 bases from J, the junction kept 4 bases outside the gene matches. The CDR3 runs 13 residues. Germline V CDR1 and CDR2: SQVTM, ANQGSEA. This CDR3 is CSVELTGIYGYTF. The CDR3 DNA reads TGCAGCGTTGAATTGACAGGGATCTATGGCTACACCTTC.

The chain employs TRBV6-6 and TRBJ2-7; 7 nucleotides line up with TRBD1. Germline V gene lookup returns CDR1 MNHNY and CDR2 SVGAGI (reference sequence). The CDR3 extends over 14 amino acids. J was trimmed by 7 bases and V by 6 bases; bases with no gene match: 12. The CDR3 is CASSRKGTAEEQYF. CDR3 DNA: TGTGCCAGCAGCCGGAAAGGGACAGCCGAGGAGCAGTACTTC.

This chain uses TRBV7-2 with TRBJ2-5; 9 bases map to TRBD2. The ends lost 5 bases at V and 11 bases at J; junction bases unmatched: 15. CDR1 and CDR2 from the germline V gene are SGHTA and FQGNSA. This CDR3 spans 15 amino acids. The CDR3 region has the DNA TGTGCCAGCAGCCCTCTAGCGGGATACGACAATGAGCAGTACTTC. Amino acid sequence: CASSPLAGYDNEQYF.

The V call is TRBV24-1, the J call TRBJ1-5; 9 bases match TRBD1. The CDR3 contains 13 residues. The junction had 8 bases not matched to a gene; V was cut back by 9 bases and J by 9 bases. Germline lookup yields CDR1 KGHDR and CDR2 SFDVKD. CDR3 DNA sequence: TGTGCCACCGGCCCGGGACAGGGCCGGCCCCAGCATTTT. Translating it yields CATGPGQGRPQHF.

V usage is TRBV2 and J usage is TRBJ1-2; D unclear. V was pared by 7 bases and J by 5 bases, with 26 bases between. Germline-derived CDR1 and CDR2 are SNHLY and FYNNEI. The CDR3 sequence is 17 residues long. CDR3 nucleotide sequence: TGTGCCAGCACTGATGAGAAGAAGCTTGCGGTGGGGTATGGCTACACCTTC. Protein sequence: CASTDEKKLAVGYGYTF.

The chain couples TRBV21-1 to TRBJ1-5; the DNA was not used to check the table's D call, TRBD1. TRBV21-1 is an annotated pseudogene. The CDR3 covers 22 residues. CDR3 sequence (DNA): TGTGCCAGCAGGCACAATCCCCGTGAAAGTATGACAGGGGGAAAGGGCAATCAGCCCCAGCATTTT. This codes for CASRHNPRESMTGGKGNQPQHF.

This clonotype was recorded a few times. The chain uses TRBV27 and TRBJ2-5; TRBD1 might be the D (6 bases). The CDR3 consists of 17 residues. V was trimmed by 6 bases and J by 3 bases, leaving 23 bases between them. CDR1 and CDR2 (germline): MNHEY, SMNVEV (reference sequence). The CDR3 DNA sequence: TGTGCCAGCAGCCAAGCCAGACAGGAAAAGGTGGAAGAGACCCAGTACTTC. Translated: CASSQARQEKVEETQYF.

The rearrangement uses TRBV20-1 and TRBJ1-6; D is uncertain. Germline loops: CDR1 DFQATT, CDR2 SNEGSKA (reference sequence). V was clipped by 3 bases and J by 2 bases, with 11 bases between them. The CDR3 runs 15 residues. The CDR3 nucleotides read TGCAGTGCTAGGGTGGAGGCACCCTATAATTCACCCCTCCACTTT. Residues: CSARVEAPYNSPLHF.